One sample yielded the 25 T cell receptor beta chains listed below, sequenced in a study of cytomegalovirus exposure and HLA in healthy donors. The PCR made use of 60 Vbeta and 13 Jbeta primers. Assay: immunoSEQ multiplex PCR; the TCRdb copy retains only in-frame clones and omits some. The sample includes 150,000 to 200,000 clones, more than 70% of them seen just once. The sample comprised PBMCs. Every receptor here comes from a boy younger than 18 in good health and CMV-seronegative.

The chain employs TRBV7-7 and TRBJ2-2; D is possibly TRBD2 (5 bases). V was shortened by 11 bases and J by 0 bases, with 13 bases between the two germline ends. This CDR3 is 14 amino acids long. CDR1 SSHAT and CDR2 FNYEAQ come from the germline V gene (reference sequence). The CDR3: CAAGGPTNTGELFF. CDR3 nucleotide sequence: TGTGCCGCAGGAGGTCCAACGAACACCGGGGAGCTGTTTTTT. Complete variable domain (other parts from reference TRBV7-7 and TRBJ2-2): GAGVSQSPRYKVTKRGQDVTLRCDPISSHATLYWYQQALGQGPEFLTYFNYEAQPDKSGLPSDRFSAERPEGSISTLTIQRTEQRDSAMYRCAAGGPTNTGELFFGEGSRLTVL.

This chain links TRBV25-1 with TRBJ1-1, with 9 bases that match TRBD1. The V and J ends lost 1 base and 1 base, in that order; junction bases with no gene match: 10. Germline V gene lookup returns CDR1 MGHDK and CDR2 SYGVNS. The CDR3 is 18 residues long. Written as DNA, the CDR3 is TGTGCCAGCAGTGAATTAAAGGGGACAGGGACGAAGAACACTGAAGCTTTCTTT. Its translation is CASSELKGTGTKNTEAFF.

The chain employs TRBV27 and TRBJ2-1, with 12 bases fitting TRBD2. The V and J ends lost 8 bases and 7 bases, in that order; junction bases with no gene match: 15. This CDR3 has 17 amino acids. The germline gives CDR1 MNHEY, CDR2 SMNVEV (reference sequence). The CDR3 coding sequence is TGTGCCAGCCACACCACTCTAGCGGGAGGGCCTGGGAATGAGCAGTTCTTC. This codes for CASHTTLAGGPGNEQFF.

The V call is TRBV6-1, the J call TRBJ1-1; D is undetermined. In germline, CDR1 is MNHNS, CDR2 SASEGT. CDR3 length: 14 amino acids. Trimming shortened V by 4 bases and J by 2 bases, and 11 bases separated the two germline ends. DNA for the CDR3: TGTGCCAGCAGTGGGCAGGTGGGCAACACTGAAGCTTTCTTT. The encoded protein is CASSGQVGNTEAFF.

The chain has TRBV4-1 and TRBJ2-2; D not certain. Germline CDR1 MGHRA, CDR2 YSYEKL. Between the trimmed V and J ends, which lost 1 base and 1 base, there was a span of 4 bases. The CDR3 is 14 amino acids. The CDR3 nucleotides read TGCGCCAGCAGCCAAGTCTGGAACACCGGGGAGCTGTTTTTT. Its protein is CASSQVWNTGELFF.

V usage is TRBV9 and J usage is TRBJ1-5; TRBD1 is a possible D gene (5 bases). Trimming shortened V by 4 bases and J by 5 bases, and 13 bases separated the two germline ends. The CDR3 sequence is 14 residues long. The germline gives CDR1 SGDLS, CDR2 YYNGEE. CDR3 loop: CASSTGGFDQPQHF. The CDR3 DNA reads TGTGCCAGCAGCACGGGGGGTTTCGATCAGCCCCAGCATTTT.

The genes are TRBV9 and TRBJ2-1; 9 bases align to TRBD2. In germline, CDR1 is SGDLS, CDR2 YYNGEE. The CDR3 sequence is 15 residues long. V lost 2 bases and J lost 6; bases outside the gene matches: 6. Here the CDR3 DNA reads TGTGCCAGCAGCGTGGGACTAGCTGTAACCAATGAGCAGTTCTTC. It specifies CASSVGLAVTNEQFF.

V usage is TRBV7-6 and J usage is TRBJ1-5; D may be TRBD1 (6 bases). Trimming left V 3 bases short and J 5 bases short, with 14 bases between. The V gene's germline CDR1 is SGHVS and CDR2 FNYEAQ. The CDR3 length is 15 residues. CDR3 in amino acids: CASSLGGASYQPQHF. In DNA, the CDR3 is TGTGCCAGCAGCTTGGGGGGGGCATCGTATCAGCCCCAGCATTTT.

This clone was recorded once. V and J are TRBV10-3 and TRBJ2-7; D remains ambiguous. The length of the CDR3 is 13 residues. V was pared by 0 bases and J by 5 bases, with 8 bases between. Per the germline V gene, CDR1 is ENHRY and CDR2 is SYGVKD. CDR3 DNA: TGTGCCATCAGTGAGTCTTCGGGTGACGAGCAGTACTTC. Residues: CAISESSGDEQYF.

The chain combines TRBV6-6 with TRBJ1-2, with D maybe TRBD1 (5 bases). Germline CDR1 reads MNHNY; CDR2 reads SVGAGI (reference sequence). The CDR3 has 14 residues. V was cut by 3 bases and J by 3 bases, with 11 bases left in between. The CDR3 spells CASSYLGRDYGYTF. The CDR3 DNA follows: TGTGCCAGCAGTTATTTGGGCAGGGACTATGGCTACACCTTC.

The gene calls are TRBV4-1 and TRBJ2-7, with 7 bases identical to TRBD1. In germline, CDR1 is MGHRA, CDR2 YSYEKL. The ends lost 4 bases at V and 5 bases at J; junction bases unmatched: 8. This CDR3 is 14 amino acids long. Here the CDR3 reads CASSRDSVWDEQYF. For the CDR3, the DNA is TGCGCCAGCAGCCGGGACAGCGTCTGGGACGAGCAGTACTTC.

This rearrangement joins TRBV5-4 to TRBJ2-2; unclear D gene. The CDR3 is 15 amino acids. CDR1 is SGHNT, CDR2 YYREEE, per germline (reference sequence). V lost 5 bases, J lost 2 bases, and 13 bases lay in between. This CDR3 reads CASRPLNSNTGELFF. For the CDR3, the DNA is TGTGCCAGCAGACCCCTCAACTCAAACACCGGGGAGCTGTTTTTT.

The chain combines TRBV5-1 with TRBJ1-4; D gene ambiguous. This CDR3 comprises 14 residues. The germline V and J ends were trimmed by 0 bases and 8 bases, with 11 bases remaining between them. The germline V gene encodes CDR1 SGHRS and CDR2 YFSETQ. The CDR3 sequence: CASSLGLEEEKLFF. The CDR3 nucleotides read TGCGCCAGCAGCTTGGGGCTGGAGGAGGAAAAACTGTTTTTT.

This sequence joins TRBV19 and TRBJ2-2; TRBD1 might be the D (5 bases). The V and J ends lost 3 bases and 5 bases respectively, with 16 bases between them. The CDR3 sequence is 16 residues long. CDR1 and CDR2 from the germline V gene are LNHDA and SQIVND (reference sequence). This CDR3 is CASSILYRSRTGELFF. Here the CDR3 DNA reads TGTGCCAGTAGTATCTTGTACAGGTCGAGGACCGGGGAGCTGTTTTTT.

The rearrangement uses TRBV10-3 and TRBJ1-2; TRBD1 matches 8 bases. CDR1 and CDR2 (germline): ENHRY, SYGVKD. J was trimmed by 1 base and V by 5 bases; bases with no gene match: 12. This CDR3 has 17 residues. This CDR3 reads CAISYGTGAPLNYGYTF. CDR3 DNA: TGTGCCATCAGTTACGGGACAGGCGCCCCACTTAACTATGGCTACACCTTC.

This clone has a handful of counts. The rearrangement links TRBV6-5 to TRBJ2-3, with D possibly being TRBD1 (5 bases). V lost 6 bases and J lost 0, with 13 bases in between. Germline CDR1 MNHEY, CDR2 SVGAGI. The CDR3 spans 15 residues. The CDR3 coding sequence is TGTGCCAGCAGCTACACCAGGGCCAGCACAGATACGCAGTATTTT. Its translation: CASSYTRASTDTQYF.

The genes are TRBV2 and TRBJ2-4, with D maybe TRBD1 (5 bases). V lost 7 bases and J 7 bases, leaving 14 bases between the germline ends. The CDR3 spans 13 residues. The V gene's germline CDR1 is SNHLY and CDR2 FYNNEI. The CDR3 DNA sequence: TGTGCCAGCAAGCTGGACACGGAGAACATTCAGTACTTC. Its translation: CASKLDTENIQYF. The complete variable domain, with remaining parts taken from reference TRBV2 and TRBJ2-4, reads EPEVTQTPSHQVTQMGQEVILRCVPISNHLYFYWYRQILGQKVEFLVSFYNNEISEKSEIFDDQFSVERPDGSNFTLKIRSTKLEDSAMYFCASKLDTENIQYFGAGTRLSVL.

V gene TRBV27 combines with J gene TRBJ1-2; 8 nucleotides line up with TRBD1. The CDR3 contains 14 residues. J gave up 7 bases and V 4 bases, and 8 bases lay outside the gene matches. Germline V gene lookup returns CDR1 MNHEY and CDR2 SMNVEV (reference sequence). CDR3 sequence (DNA): TGTGCCAGCAGTTACCGTCAGGGGGCGTTTGGCTACACCTTC. Translating it yields CASSYRQGAFGYTF.

The CDR3 coding sequence is TGTGCCAGCAGTTACCCGGGGGGATCCTACGAGCAGTACTTC. Amino acid sequence: CASSYPGGSYEQYF. The chain carries TRBV28 and TRBJ2-7; 7 nucleotides match TRBD2. Germline CDR1 is MDHEN and CDR2 is SYDVKM. Trimming took 4 bases from V and 1 from J; bases not matched to a gene: 4. CDR3 length: 14 residues.

V and J are TRBV29-1 and TRBJ2-2; 10 positions agree with TRBD2. The CDR3 loop spans 16 amino acids. From germline, CDR1 is SQVTM and CDR2 ANQGSEA. With V trimmed by 4 bases and J by 5 bases, 10 bases remained unmatched. CDR3 region: CSVGNSGGPTTGELFF. For the CDR3, the DNA is TGCAGCGTTGGAAATAGCGGGGGGCCGACAACCGGGGAGCTGTTTTTT.

The rearrangement uses TRBV5-1 and TRBJ2-3; the D gene is possibly TRBD1 (6 bases). The CDR3 has 14 residues. V lost 4 bases, J lost 5 bases, and 14 bases lay in between. Per germline, CDR1 SGHRS and CDR2 YFSETQ. This CDR3 is CASSPRGWGDTQYF. As DNA, the CDR3 is TGCGCCAGCAGCCCTAGGGGGTGGGGAGATACGCAGTATTTT.

The V and J genes are TRBV10-3 and TRBJ2-7; the D gene is possibly TRBD2 (6 bases). The CDR3 sequence is 16 residues long. The V end was cut by 5 bases, the J end by 4 bases, with 21 bases between. Germline loops: CDR1 ENHRY, CDR2 SYGVKD. The CDR3, as DNA: TGTGCCATCAGTCGCTTCAACCCGGGACTTGTGTACGAGCAGTACTTC. Protein sequence: CAISRFNPGLVYEQYF.

The V and J genes are TRBV9 and TRBJ1-1; TRBD1 matches 8 bases. V gave up 4 bases and J gave up 5 bases; unmatched junction bases: 10. The germline gives CDR1 SGDLS, CDR2 YYNGEE. This CDR3 spans 15 amino acids. This CDR3 reads CASSSPTGGWTEAFF. CDR3 in DNA: TGTGCCAGCAGCTCTCCCACAGGGGGATGGACTGAAGCTTTCTTT.

This chain links TRBV27 with TRBJ2-1, with TRBD2 identical over 12 bases. The V gene's germline CDR1 is MNHEY and CDR2 SMNVEV (reference sequence). This CDR3 is built from 13 residues. V dropped 6 bases and J dropped 12; count of bases not matched to a gene: 6. The CDR3 bases are TGTGCCAGCAGGACTAGCGGGAGCAGATGGCAGTTCTTC. It translates to CASRTSGSRWQFF.

The chain joins TRBV7-8 to TRBJ2-5; possibly TRBD2 for D (6 bases). V was cut by 5 bases and J by 7 bases, with 26 bases left in between. CDR3 size: 17 residues. CDR1 is SGHVS, CDR2 FQNEAQ, per germline. The CDR3 DNA sequence: TGTGCCAGCAGCCCCCCCGGGGCTAGCGAGATAGTTCTGACCCAGTACTTC. Protein product: CASSPPGASEIVLTQYF.